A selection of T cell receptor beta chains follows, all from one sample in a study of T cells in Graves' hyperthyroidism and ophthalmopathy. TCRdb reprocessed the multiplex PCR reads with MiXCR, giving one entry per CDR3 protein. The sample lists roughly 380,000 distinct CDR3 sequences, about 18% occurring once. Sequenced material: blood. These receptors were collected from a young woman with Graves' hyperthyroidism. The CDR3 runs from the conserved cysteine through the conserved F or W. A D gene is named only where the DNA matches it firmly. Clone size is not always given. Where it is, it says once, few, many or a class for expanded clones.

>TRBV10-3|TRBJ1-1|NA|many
CAISDDSEAFF
TGTGCCATCAGTGATGACTCCGAAGCTTTCTTT
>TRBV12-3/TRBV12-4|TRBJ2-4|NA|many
CASAWGNIQYF
TGTGCCAGTGCGTGGGGAAACATTCAGTACTTC
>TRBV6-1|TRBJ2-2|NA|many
CASSVLRDLELFF
TGTGCCAGCAGTGTTTTGCGGGACTTGGAGCTGTTTTTT
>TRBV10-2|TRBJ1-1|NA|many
CASSETNRANTEAFF
TGCGCCAGCAGTGAGACTAACAGGGCGAACACTGAAGCTTTCTTT
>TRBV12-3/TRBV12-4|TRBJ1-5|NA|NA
CASSRTSVGQPQHF
TGTGCCAGCAGCCGGACGAGCGTAGGACAGCCCCAGCATTTT
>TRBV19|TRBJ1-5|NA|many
CASSIQASQPQHF
TGTGCCAGTAGTATACAGGCGTCCCAGCCCCAGCATTTT
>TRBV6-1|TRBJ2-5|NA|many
CASRWGGEETQYF
TGTGCCAGCCGATGGGGGGGCGAAGAGACCCAGTACTTC
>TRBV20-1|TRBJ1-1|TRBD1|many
CSARDKDRETTEAFF
TGCAGTGCTAGAGATAAGGACAGGGAGACCACTGAAGCTTTCTTT
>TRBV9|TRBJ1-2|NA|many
CASSAPPEGYTF
TGTGCCAGCAGCGCCCCGCCCGAGGGCTACACCTTC
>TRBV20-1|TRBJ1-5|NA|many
CSALMGGRDQPQHF
TGCAGTGCTCTCATGGGGGGCCGGGATCAGCCCCAGCATTTT
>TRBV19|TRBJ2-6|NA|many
CASSIVETSGANVLTF
TGTGCCAGTAGTATAGTCGAGACCTCTGGGGCCAACGTCCTGACTTTC
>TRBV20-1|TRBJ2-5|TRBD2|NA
CSARAGGRETQYF
TGCAGTGCTAGGGCGGGGGGCCGAGAGACCCAGTACTTC
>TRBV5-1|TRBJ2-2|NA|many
CASSLQLKNTGELFF
TGCGCCAGCAGCTTACAGCTGAAGAACACCGGGGAGCTGTTTTTT
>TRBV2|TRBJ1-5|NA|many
CASMDLRTLNQPQHF
TGTGCCAGCATGGATTTGCGGACACTCAATCAGCCCCAGCATTTT
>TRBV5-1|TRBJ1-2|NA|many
CASSLDSIYGYTF
TGCGCCAGCAGCTTGGACAGCATCTATGGCTACACCTTC
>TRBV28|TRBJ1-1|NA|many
CASKVQLLMNTEAFF
TGTGCCAGCAAGGTGCAGCTTTTGATGAACACTGAAGCTTTCTTT
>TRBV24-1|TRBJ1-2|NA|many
CATSEGGPNYGYTF
TGTGCCACCAGTGAGGGGGGACCTAACTATGGCTACACCTTC
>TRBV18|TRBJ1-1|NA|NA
CASSPPWTVNTEAFF
TGTGCCAGCTCACCACCCTGGACAGTGAACACTGAAGCTTTCTTT
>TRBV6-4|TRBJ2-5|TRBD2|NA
CASSEEASGQETQYF
TGTGCCAGCAGTGAAGAGGCTAGCGGACAAGAGACCCAGTACTTC
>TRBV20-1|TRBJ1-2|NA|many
CSPDQGLWGSDYGYTF
TGCAGTCCCGATCAGGGCTTATGGGGTTCCGACTATGGCTACACCTTC
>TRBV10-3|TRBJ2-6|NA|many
CAIRDSEKSSGANVLTF
TGTGCCATCAGGGACAGCGAGAAGAGCTCTGGGGCCAACGTCCTGACTTTC
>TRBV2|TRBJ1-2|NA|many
CASTRQNLGYGYTF
TGTGCCAGCACCCGACAGAACCTAGGGTATGGCTACACCTTC
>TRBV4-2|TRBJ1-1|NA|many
CASSQDEGGSTEAFF
TGTGCCAGCAGCCAAGATGAGGGGGGGAGCACTGAAGCTTTCTTT
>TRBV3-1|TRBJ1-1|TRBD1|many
CASSHVTGEAFF
TGTGCCAGCAGCCACGTGACAGGGGAAGCTTTCTTT
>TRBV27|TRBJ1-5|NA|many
CASSFTGNGQPQHF
TGTGCCAGCAGTTTTACAGGGAACGGTCAGCCCCAGCATTTT
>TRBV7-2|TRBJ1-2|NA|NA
CASSLGQAVNYGYTF
TGTGCCAGCAGCTTAGGACAGGCGGTTAACTATGGCTACACCTTC
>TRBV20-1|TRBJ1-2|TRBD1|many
CSARDRQGAGGYTF
TGCAGTGCTAGAGATCGTCAGGGGGCCGGTGGCTACACCTTC
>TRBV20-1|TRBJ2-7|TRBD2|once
CSAPGLAGSYEQYF
TGCAGTGCCCCAGGGTTAGCGGGGTCCTACGAGCAGTACTTC
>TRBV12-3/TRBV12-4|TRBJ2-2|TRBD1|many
CASTTGVIGELFF
TGTGCCAGCACCACAGGGGTGATAGGGGAGCTGTTTTTT
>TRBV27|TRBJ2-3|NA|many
CTSSSQYKSTDTQYF
TGTACCAGCAGTTCGCAATATAAAAGCACAGATACGCAGTATTTT
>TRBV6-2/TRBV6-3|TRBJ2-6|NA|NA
CASSYRESGANVLTF
TGTGCCAGCAGTTACCGAGAATCTGGGGCCAACGTCCTGACTTTC
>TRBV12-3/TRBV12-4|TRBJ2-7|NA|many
CASSPPSYEQYF
TGTGCCAGCAGTCCACCCTCCTACGAGCAGTACTTC
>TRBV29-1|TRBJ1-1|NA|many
CSVESGWGTEALF
TGCAGCGTTGAATCGGGATGGGGCACTGAAGCTCTCTTT
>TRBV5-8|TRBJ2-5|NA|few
CASSLARLTYQETQYF
TGTGCCAGCAGCTTGGCCCGGCTAACGTACCAAGAGACCCAGTACTTC
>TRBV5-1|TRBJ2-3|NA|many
CASGEETDTQYF
TGCGCCAGCGGGGAGGAAACAGATACGCAGTATTTT
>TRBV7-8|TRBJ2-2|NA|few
CASTAPLFGVPNTGELFF
TGTGCCAGCACCGCCCCCCTTTTCGGGGTACCGAACACCGGGGAGCTGTTTTTT
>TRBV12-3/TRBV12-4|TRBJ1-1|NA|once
CASSLETLNTEAFF
TGTGCCAGCAGTTTAGAGACCCTGAACACTGAAGCTTTCTTT
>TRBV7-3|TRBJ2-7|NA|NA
CASSLTSQGNEQYF
TGTGCCAGCAGCTTAACTAGTCAGGGGAACGAGCAGTACTTC
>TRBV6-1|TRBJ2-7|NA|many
CASSSGGLLYEQYF
TGTGCCAGCAGTAGCGGAGGGCTACTCTACGAGCAGTACTTC
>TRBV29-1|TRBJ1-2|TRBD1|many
CSGGQGNGYTF
TGCAGCGGGGGACAGGGGAATGGCTACACCTTC
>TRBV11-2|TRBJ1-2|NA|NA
CASSSVKRSGAYGYTF
TGTGCCAGCAGCTCTGTAAAGAGGTCGGGGGCCTATGGCTACACCTTC
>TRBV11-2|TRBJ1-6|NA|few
CASNQGFSPLHF
TGTGCCAGCAATCAGGGTTTCTCACCCCTCCACTTT
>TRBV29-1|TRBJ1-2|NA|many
CSDRTFNYGYTF
TGCAGCGACAGGACCTTTAACTATGGCTACACCTTC
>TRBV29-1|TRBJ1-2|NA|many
CSVVTVPGYGYTF
TGCAGCGTTGTGACGGTTCCTGGCTATGGCTACACCTTC